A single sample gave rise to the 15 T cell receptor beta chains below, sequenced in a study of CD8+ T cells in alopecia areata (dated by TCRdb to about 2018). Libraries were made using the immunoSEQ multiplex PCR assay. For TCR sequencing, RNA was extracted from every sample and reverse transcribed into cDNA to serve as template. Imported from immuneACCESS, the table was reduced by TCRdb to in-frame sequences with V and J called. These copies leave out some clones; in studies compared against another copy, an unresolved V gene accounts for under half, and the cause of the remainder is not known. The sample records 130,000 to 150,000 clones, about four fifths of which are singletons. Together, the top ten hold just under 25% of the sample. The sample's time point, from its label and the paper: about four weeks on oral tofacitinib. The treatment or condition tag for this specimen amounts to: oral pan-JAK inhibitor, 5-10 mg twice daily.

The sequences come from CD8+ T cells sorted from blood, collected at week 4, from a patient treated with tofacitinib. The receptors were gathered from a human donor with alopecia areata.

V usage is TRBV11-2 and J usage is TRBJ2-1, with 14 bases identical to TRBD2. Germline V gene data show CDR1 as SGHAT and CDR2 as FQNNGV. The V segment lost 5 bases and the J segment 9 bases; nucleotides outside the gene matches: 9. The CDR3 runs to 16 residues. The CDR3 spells CASSPTSGGAGGEQFF. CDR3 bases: TGTGCCAGCAGCCCGACTAGCGGGGGGGCCGGTGGTGAGCAGTTCTTC.

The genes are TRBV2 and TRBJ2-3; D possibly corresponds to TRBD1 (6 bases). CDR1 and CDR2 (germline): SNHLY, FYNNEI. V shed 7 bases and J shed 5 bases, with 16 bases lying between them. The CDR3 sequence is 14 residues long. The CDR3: CASKGTGMGDTQYF. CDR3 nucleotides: TGTGCCAGCAAGGGAACAGGGATGGGAGATACGCAGTATTTT.

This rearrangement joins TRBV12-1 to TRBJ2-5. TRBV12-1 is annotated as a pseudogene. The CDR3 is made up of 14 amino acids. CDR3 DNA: TGTGCCAGCTTACAATCCCGCCCCCCCGGCGACCAGTACTTC. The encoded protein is CASLQSRPPGDQYF.

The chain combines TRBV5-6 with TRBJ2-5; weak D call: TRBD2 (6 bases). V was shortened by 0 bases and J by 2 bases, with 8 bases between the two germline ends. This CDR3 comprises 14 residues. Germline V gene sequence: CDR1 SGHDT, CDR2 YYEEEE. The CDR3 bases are TGTGCCAGCAGCTTGGCCCGGGAGCAAGAGACCCAGTACTTC. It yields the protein CASSLAREQETQYF.

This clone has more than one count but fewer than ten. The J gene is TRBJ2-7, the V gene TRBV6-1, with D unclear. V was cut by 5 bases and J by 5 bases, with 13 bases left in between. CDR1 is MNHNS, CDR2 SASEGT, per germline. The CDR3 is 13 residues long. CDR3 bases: TGTGCCAGCAGTCCGGGTTTCAGCGACGAGCAGTACTTC. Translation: CASSPGFSDEQYF.

This chain's CDR3 is CASSDGLAGAYYEQYF. CDR3 DNA sequence: TGTGCCAGCAGCGACGGACTAGCGGGGGCCTACTACGAGCAGTACTTC. The chain is built from TRBV7-9 and TRBJ2-7, with TRBD2 identical over 13 bases. The CDR3 extends over 16 amino acids. Germline assignment: CDR1 SEHNR and CDR2 FQNEAQ (reference sequence). V was pared by 5 bases and J by 3 bases, with 7 bases of the junction left unmatched.

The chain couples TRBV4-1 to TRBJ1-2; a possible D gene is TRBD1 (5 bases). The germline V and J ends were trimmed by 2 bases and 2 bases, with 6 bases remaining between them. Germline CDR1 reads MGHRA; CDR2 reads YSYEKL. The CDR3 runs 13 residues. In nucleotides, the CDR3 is TGCGCCAGCAGCCAACCAGGGAACTATGGCTACACCTTC. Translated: CASSQPGNYGYTF.

CDR3: CSVEWGTGELFF. The CDR3 region has the DNA TGCAGCGTTGAGTGGGGCACCGGGGAGCTGTTTTTT. The chain links TRBV29-1 to TRBJ2-2; D is undetermined. The CDR3 runs to 12 residues. The V end lost 3 bases, the J end lost 4 bases, and 6 bases lay between the germline ends. Germline V lookup: CDR1 SQVTM, CDR2 ANQGSEA.

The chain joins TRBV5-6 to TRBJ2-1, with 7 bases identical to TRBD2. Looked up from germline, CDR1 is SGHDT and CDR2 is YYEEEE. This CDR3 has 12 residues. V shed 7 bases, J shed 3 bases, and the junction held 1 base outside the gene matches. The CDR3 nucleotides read TGTGCCAGCCGGGGGGACTACAATGAGCAGTTCTTC. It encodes CASRGDYNEQFF.

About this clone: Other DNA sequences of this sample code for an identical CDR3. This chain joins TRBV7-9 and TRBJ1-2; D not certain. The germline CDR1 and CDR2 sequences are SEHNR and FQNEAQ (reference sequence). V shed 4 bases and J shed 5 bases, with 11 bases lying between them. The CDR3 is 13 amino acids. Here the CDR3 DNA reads TGTGCCAGCAGCTCGGGTCGTCGTTATGGCTACACCTTC. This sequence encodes CASSSGRRYGYTF.

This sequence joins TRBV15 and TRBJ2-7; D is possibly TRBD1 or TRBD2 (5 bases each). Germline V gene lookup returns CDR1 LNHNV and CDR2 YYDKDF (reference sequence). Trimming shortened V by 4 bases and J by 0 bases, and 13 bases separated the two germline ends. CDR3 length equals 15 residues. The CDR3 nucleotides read TGTGCCACCAGCACGGGGTCGGGGCGCTCCTACGAGCAGTACTTC. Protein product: CATSTGSGRSYEQYF. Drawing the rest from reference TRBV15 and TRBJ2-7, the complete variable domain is DAMVIQNPRYQVTQFGKPVTLSCSQTLNHNVMYWYQQKSSQAPKLLFHYYDKDFNNEADTPDNFQSRRPNTSFCFLDIRSPGLGDTAMYLCATSTGSGRSYEQYFGPGTRLTVT.

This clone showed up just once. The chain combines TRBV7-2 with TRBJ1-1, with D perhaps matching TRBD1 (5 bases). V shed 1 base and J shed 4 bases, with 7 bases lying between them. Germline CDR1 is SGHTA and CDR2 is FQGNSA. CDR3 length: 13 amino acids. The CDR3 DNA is TGTGCCAGCAGCTTAGTAGGGACCACTGAAGCTTTCTTT. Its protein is CASSLVGTTEAFF.

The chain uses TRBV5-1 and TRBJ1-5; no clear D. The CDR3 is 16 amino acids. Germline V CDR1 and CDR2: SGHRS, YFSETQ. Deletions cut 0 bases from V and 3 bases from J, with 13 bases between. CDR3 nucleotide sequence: TGCGCCAGCAGCTTGGAGAACCGGGAGCTCAATCAGCCCCAGCATTTT. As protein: CASSLENRELNQPQHF.

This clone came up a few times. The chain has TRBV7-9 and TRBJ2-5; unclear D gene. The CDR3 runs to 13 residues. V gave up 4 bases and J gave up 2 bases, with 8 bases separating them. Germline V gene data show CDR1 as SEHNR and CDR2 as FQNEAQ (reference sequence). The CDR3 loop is CASSWRNQETQYF. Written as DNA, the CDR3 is TGTGCCAGCAGCTGGCGAAATCAAGAGACCCAGTACTTC.

The CDR3 DNA reads as TGTGCCAGCAGCACCAACCGGGACAGGAATTCACCCCTCCACTTT. It specifies CASSTNRDRNSPLHF. The V gene is TRBV7-9, the J gene TRBJ1-6; 8 nucleotides align to TRBD1. CDR3 length: 15 residues. Germline CDR1 and CDR2: SEHNR and FQNEAQ (reference sequence). The V and J ends lost 5 bases and 7 bases, in that order; junction bases with no gene match: 7.